What follows are 3 T cell receptor beta chains derived from one specimen sequenced in a study of shared clonotypes between healthy human individuals (dated by TCRdb to the early 2020s). The library was obtained by the immunoSEQ multiplex PCR assay. TCRdb limited this immuneACCESS table to in-frame rearrangements with V and J called. A share of clones is missing; checked studies link under half to unresolved V genes, and the rest is unexplained. This sample gives 2 million to 3 million clones in total; 93% of them show up just once. Jointly, the top ten make up about 0.38% of the sample. The sample taken for sequencing was naive CD4+ T cells from PBMCs. The sample's cell subset or site, from its label and the paper: CD45RA+ positively selected. These TCRs come from a man younger than 35 in good health. Some clones in this sample may be carry-over from other donors' samples.

The J gene is TRBJ2-7, the V gene TRBV28; D gene uncertain. V was shortened by 10 bases and J by 6 bases, with 16 bases between the two germline ends. CDR1 and CDR2 from the germline V gene are MDHEN and SYDVKM. This CDR3 region has 12 residues. The CDR3 nucleotides are TGTGCCACCGGGTTCAACTCCCCCGAGCAGTACTTC. It translates to CATGFNSPEQYF.

This clone was counted a single time. The rearrangement joins TRBV29-1 to TRBJ2-1; D gene uncertain. Germline values: CDR1 SQVTM, CDR2 ANQGSEA. Deletions cut 3 bases from V and 9 bases from J, with 15 bases between. The CDR3 spans 13 residues. The CDR3, as DNA: TGCAGCGTTGACCGAGGACGGCTAAGTGAGCAGTTCTTC. Translated, it gives CSVDRGRLSEQFF.

J is TRBJ1-1 and V is TRBV5-5, with TRBD1 identical over 7 bases. Germline V CDR1 and CDR2: SGHKS, YYEKEE (reference sequence). With V trimmed by 3 bases and J by 3 bases, 5 bases remained unmatched. This CDR3 has 14 residues. CDR3 sequence (DNA): TGTGCCAGCAGCTATCACGGGACAGACACTGAAGCTTTCTTT. Amino acids: CASSYHGTDTEAFF.